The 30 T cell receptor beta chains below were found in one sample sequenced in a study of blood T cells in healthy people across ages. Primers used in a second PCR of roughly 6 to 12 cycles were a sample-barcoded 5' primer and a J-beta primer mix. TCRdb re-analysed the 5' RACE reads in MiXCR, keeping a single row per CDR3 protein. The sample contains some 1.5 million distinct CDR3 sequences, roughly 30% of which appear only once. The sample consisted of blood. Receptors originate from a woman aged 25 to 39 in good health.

This CDR3 is CASSYRGRGVDEQFF. CDR3 nucleotides: TGTGCCAGCAGTTACCGAGGTAGGGGGGTCGATGAGCAGTTCTTC. The J gene is TRBJ2-1, the V gene TRBV6-5; D may be TRBD1 or TRBD2 (6 bases each). Trimming removed 2 bases at V and 8 bases at J, with 16 bases between. Germline V gives CDR1 MNHEY, CDR2 SVGAGI. The length of the CDR3 is 15 residues.

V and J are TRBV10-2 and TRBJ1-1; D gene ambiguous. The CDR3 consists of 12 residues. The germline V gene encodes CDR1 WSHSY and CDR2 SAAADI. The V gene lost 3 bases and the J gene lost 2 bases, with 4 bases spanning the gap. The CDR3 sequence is CASSDYNTEAFF. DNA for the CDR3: TGCGCCAGCAGTGACTACAACACTGAAGCTTTCTTT.

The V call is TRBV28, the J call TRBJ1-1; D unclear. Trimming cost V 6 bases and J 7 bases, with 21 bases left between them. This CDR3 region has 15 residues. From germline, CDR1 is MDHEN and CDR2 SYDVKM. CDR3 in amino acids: CASRPNSRHHGEAFF. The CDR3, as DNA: TGTGCCAGCAGGCCTAACTCCCGACATCACGGTGAAGCTTTCTTT.

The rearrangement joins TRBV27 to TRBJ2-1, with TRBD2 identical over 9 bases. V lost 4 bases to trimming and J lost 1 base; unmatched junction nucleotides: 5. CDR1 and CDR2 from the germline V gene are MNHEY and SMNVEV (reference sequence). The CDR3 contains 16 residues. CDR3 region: CASSSVAGVSYNEQFF. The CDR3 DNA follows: TGTGCCAGCAGTTCAGTAGCGGGAGTATCCTACAATGAGCAGTTCTTC.

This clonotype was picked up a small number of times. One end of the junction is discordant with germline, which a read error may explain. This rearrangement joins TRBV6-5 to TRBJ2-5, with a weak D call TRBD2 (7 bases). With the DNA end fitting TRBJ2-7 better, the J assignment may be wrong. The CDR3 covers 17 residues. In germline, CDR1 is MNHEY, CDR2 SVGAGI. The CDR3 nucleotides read TGTGCCAGCAGTAACTCGGTACCTCAGCGGGACACTCACGAGCAGTACTTC. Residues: CASSNSVPQRDTHEQYF.

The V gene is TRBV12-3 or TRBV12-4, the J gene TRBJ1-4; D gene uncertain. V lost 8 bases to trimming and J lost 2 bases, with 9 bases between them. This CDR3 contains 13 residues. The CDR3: CASRLGTNEKLFF. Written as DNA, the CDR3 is TGTGCCAGCCGGTTAGGCACTAATGAAAAACTGTTTTTT.

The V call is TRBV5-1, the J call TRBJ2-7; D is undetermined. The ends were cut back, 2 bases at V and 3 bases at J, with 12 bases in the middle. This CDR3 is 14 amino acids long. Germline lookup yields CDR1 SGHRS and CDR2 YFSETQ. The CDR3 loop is CASSLRVTDYEQYF. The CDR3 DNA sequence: TGCGCCAGCAGCTTAAGGGTGACGGACTACGAGCAGTACTTC.

This CDR3 is CASSFRSSGYPTDTQYF. The CDR3 DNA follows: TGTGCCAGCAGCTTTCGGTCTAGCGGGTACCCCACAGATACGCAGTATTTT. V usage is TRBV5-6 and J usage is TRBJ2-3; 8 nucleotides match TRBD2. This CDR3 is 17 amino acids long. Unmatched junction bases numbered 10, after V lost 2 bases and J lost 2 bases. Germline CDR1 reads SGHDT; CDR2 reads YYEEEE.

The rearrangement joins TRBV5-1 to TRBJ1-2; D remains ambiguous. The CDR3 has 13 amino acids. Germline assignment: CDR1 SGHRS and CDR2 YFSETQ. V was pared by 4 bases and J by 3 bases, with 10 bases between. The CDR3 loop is CASSREIHYGYTF. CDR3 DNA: TGCGCCAGCAGCCGAGAGATCCACTATGGCTACACCTTC.

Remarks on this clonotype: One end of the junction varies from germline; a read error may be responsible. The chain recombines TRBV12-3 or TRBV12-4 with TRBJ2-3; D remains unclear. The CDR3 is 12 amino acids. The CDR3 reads CACSFRPDTQYF. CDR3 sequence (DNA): TGTGCCTGCAGTTTTAGACCAGATACGCAGTATTTT.

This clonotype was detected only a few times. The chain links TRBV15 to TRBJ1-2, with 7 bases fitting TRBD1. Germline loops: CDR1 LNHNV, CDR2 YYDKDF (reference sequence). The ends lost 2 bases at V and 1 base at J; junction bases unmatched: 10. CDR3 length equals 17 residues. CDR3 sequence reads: CATSRNGLGGLNYGYTF. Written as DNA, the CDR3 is TGTGCCACCAGCAGAAACGGTTTAGGGGGCCTTAACTATGGCTACACCTTC.

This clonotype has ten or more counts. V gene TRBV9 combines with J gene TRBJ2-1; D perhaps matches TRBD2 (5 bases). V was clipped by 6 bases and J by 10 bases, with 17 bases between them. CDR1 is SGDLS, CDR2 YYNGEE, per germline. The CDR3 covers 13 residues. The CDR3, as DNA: TGTGCCAGCAACGTTCCGGATCGCGGGGAGCAGTTCTTC. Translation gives CASNVPDRGEQFF.

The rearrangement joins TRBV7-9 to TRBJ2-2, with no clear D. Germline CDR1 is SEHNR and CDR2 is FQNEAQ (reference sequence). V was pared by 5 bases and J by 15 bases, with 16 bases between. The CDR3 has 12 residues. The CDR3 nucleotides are TGTGCCAGCAGCCCCCGACTGGGCCTGTTGTTTTTT. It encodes CASSPRLGLLFF.

The CDR3 is CASTPSDRANEQFF. Written as DNA, the CDR3 is TGTGCCAGTACCCCTAGTGACAGGGCCAATGAGCAGTTCTTC. The rearrangement links TRBV12-3 or TRBV12-4 to TRBJ2-1, with 7 bases matching TRBD1. CDR3 size: 14 residues. Germline trimming cut 9 bases from V and 6 bases from J; bases unmatched to any gene: 11.

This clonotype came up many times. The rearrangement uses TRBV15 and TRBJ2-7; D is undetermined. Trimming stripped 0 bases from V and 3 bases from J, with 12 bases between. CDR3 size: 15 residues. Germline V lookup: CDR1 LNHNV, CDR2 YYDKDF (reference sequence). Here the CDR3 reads CATSRDLGLSYEQYF. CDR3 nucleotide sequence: TGTGCCACCAGCAGAGATCTGGGCTTAAGCTACGAGCAGTACTTC.

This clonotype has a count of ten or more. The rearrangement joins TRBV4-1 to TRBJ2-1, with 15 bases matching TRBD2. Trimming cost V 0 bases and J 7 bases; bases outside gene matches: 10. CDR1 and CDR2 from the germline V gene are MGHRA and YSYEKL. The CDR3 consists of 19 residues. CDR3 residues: CASSQERGTSGGLQNEQFF. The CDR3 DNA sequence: TGCGCCAGCAGCCAAGAAAGGGGGACTAGCGGGGGGCTTCAAAATGAGCAGTTCTTC.

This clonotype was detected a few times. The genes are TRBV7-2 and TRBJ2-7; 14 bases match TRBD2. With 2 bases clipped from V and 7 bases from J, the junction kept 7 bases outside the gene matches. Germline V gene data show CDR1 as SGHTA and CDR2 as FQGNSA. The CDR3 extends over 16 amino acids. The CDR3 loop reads CASSLMGLAGEWEQYF. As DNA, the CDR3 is TGTGCCAGCAGCTTAATGGGACTAGCGGGAGAGTGGGAGCAGTACTTC.

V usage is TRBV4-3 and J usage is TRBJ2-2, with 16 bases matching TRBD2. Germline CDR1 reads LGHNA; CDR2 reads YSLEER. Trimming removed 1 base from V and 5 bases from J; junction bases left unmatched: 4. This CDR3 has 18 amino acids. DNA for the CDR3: TGCGCCAGCAGCCAAGGTGGGACTAGCGGGGGGGCGACCGGGGAGCTGTTTTTT. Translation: CASSQGGTSGGATGELFF.

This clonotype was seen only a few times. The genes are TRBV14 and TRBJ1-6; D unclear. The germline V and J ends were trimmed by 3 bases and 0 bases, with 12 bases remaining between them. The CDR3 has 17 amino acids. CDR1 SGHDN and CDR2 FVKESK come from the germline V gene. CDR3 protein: CASSQATTSSYNSPLHF. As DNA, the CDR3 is TGTGCCAGCAGCCAGGCAACAACGAGCTCCTATAATTCACCCCTCCACTTT.

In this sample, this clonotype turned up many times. Written as DNA, the CDR3 is TGTGCCAGCACCCTCCTCCTAGCGGGGGGGCAGGATGAGCAGTTCTTC. Translated, it gives CASTLLLAGGQDEQFF. The gene calls are TRBV12-3 or TRBV12-4 and TRBJ2-1; TRBD2 matches 12 bases. The ends lost 7 bases at V and 8 bases at J; junction bases unmatched: 12. CDR3 length: 16 amino acids.

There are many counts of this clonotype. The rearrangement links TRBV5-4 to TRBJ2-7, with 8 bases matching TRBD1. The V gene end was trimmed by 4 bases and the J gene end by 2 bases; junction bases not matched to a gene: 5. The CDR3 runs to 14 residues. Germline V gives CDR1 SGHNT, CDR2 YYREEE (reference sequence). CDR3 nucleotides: TGTGCCAGCAGCGCGGGACAGGAGACCTACGAGCAGTACTTC. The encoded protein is CASSAGQETYEQYF.

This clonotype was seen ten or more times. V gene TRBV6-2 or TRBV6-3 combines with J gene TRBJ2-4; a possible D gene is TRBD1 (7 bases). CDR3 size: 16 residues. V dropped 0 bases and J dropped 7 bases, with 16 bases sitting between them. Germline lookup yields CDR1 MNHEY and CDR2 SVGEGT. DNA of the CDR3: TGTGCCAGCAGTTACTCGCGGGGACAGAGATTTAACATTCAGTACTTC. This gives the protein CASSYSRGQRFNIQYF.

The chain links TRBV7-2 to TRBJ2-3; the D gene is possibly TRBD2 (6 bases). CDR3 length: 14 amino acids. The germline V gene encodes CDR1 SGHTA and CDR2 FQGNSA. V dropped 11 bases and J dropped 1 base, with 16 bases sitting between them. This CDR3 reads CAGARESGTDTQYF. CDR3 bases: TGTGCCGGAGCCCGGGAGTCGGGCACAGATACGCAGTATTTT. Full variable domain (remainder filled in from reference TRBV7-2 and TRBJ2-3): GAGVSQSPSNKVTEKGKDVELRCDPISGHTALYWYRQSLGQGLEFLIYFQGNSAPDKSGLPSDRFSAERTGGSVSTLTIQRTQQEDSAVYLCAGARESGTDTQYFGPGTRLTVL.

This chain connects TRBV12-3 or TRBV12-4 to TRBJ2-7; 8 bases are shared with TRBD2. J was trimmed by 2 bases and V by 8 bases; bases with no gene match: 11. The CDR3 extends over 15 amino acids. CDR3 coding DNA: TGTGCCAGCGTCTTAGCGGCGGGGGGCCCCTACGAGCAGTACTTC. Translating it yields CASVLAAGGPYEQYF.

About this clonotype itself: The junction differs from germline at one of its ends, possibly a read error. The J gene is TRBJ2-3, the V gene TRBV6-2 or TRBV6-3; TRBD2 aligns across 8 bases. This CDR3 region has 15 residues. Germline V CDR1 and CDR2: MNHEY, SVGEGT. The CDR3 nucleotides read TGTGCCAGCAGTGACTCGAGAGCGGGGGCAGATACGCAGTATTTT. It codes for CASSDSRAGADTQYF.

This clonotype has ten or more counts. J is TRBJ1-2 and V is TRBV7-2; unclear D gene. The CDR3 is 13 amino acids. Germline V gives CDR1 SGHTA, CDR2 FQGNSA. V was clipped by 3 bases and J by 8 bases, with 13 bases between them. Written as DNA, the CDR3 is TGTGCCAGCAGCTTGCTACGAGGCGACGGCTACACCTTC. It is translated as CASSLLRGDGYTF.

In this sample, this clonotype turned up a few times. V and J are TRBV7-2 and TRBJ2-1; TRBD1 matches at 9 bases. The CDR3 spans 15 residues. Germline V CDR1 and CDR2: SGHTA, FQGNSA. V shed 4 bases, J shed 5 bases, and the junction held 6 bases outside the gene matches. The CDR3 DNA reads TGTGCCAGCAGCTCCGGGACAGGGTGGGACAATGAGCAGTTCTTC. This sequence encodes CASSSGTGWDNEQFF.

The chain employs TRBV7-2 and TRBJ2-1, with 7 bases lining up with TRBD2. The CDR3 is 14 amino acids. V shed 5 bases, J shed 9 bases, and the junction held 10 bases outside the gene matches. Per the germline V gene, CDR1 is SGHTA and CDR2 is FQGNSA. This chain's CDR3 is CASSAVTSFSEQFF. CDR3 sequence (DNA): TGTGCCAGCAGCGCGGTGACTAGCTTTAGTGAGCAGTTCTTC.

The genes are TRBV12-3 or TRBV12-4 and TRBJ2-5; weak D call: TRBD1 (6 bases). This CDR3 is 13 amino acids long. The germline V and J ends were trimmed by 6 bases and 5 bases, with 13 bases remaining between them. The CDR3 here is CASRLQGSETQYF. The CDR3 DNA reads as TGTGCCAGCAGACTACAGGGATCGGAGACCCAGTACTTC.

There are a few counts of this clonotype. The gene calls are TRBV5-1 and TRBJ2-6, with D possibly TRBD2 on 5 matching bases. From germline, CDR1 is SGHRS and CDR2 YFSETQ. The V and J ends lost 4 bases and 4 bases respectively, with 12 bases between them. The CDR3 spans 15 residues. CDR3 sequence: CASSGSTSGANVLTF. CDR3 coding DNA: TGCGCCAGCAGCGGGAGTACATCGGGGGCCAACGTCCTGACTTTC.